This T cell receptor (beta chain) was documented in a study of immune evolution from preneoplasia to lung adenocarcinoma. Study-wide points: Normal lung had the highest top T cell clone frequencies.

Sequencing used immunoSEQ multiplex PCR; TCRdb keeps in-frame clones, though not all of them. The sample contains several thousand clones, under 80% of which appear only once. In germline, CDR1 is SGHAT, CDR2 FQNNGV. The length of the CDR3 is 14 residues. Trimming took off 5 bases at V and 5 bases at J, with 15 bases between the two ends. As for this clone: The antigen is not known.

The clonotype comes from a person aged 65 to 79 with lung adenocarcinoma. The chain joins TRBV11-2 to TRBJ2-5; a possible D gene is TRBD1 (6 bases). The specimen was FFPE minimally invasive lung adenocarcinoma tissue. The CDR3 DNA is TGTGCCAGCAGCCGGTACCTTGGGGGCGAGACCCAGTACTTC. It specifies CASSRYLGGETQYF.